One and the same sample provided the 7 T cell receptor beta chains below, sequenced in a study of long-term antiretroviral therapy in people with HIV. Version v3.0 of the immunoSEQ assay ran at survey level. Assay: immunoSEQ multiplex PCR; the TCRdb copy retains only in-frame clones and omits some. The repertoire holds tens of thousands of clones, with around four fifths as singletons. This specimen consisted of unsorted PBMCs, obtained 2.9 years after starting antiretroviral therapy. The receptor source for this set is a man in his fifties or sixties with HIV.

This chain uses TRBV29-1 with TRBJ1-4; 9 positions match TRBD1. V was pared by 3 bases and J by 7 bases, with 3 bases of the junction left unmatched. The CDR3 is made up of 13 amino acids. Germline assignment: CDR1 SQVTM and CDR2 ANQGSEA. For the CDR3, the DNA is TGCAGCGTTGATGGGACAGGGTCTGAAAAACTGTTTTTT. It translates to CSVDGTGSEKLFF.

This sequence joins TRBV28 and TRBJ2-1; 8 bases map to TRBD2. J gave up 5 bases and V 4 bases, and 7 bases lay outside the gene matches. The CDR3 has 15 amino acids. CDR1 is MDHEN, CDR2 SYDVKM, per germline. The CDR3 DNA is TGTGCCAGCAGTTCTACCGGGACTAGTGACAATGAGCAGTTCTTC. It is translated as CASSSTGTSDNEQFF. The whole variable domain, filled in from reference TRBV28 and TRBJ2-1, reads DVKVTQSSRYLVKRTGEKVFLECVQDMDHENMFWYRQDPGLGLRLIYFSYDVKMKEKGDIPEGYSVSREKKERFSLILESASTNQTSMYLCASSSTGTSDNEQFFGPGTRLTVL.

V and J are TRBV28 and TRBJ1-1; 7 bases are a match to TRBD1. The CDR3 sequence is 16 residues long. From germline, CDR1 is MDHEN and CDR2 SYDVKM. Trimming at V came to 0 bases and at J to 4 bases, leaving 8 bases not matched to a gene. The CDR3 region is CASSLWYRGGGTEAFF. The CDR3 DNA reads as TGTGCCAGCAGTTTATGGTACAGGGGAGGAGGCACTGAAGCTTTCTTT. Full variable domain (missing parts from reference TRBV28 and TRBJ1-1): DVKVTQSSRYLVKRTGEKVFLECVQDMDHENMFWYRQDPGLGLRLIYFSYDVKMKEKGDIPEGYSVSREKKERFSLILESASTNQTSMYLCASSLWYRGGGTEAFFGQGTRLTVV.

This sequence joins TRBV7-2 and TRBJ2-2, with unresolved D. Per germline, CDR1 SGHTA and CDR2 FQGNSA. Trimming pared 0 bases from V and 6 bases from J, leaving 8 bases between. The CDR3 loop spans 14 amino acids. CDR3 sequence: CASSLAVGPGELFF. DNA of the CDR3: TGTGCCAGCAGCTTAGCGGTAGGGCCCGGGGAGCTGTTTTTT.

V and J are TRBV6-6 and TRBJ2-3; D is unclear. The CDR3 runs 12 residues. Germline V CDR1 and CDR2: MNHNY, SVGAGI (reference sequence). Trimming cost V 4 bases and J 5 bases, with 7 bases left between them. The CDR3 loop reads CASSSERDTQYF. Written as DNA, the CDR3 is TGTGCCAGCAGTTCTGAACGAGATACGCAGTATTTT.

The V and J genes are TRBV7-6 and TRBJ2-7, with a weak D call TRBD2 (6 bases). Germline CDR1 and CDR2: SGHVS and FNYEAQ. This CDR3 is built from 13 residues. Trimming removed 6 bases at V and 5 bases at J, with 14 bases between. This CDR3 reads CASRPGLWDEQYF. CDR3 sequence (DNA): TGTGCCAGCAGACCGGGACTGTGGGACGAGCAGTACTTC.

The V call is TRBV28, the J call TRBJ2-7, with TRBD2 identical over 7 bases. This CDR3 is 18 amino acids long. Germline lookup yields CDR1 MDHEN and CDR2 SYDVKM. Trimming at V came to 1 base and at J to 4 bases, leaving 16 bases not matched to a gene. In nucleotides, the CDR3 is TGTGCCAGCAGTTTATCCTCATTAGGCTTGGGGGGGTTTTACGAGCAGTACTTC. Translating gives CASSLSSLGLGGFYEQYF. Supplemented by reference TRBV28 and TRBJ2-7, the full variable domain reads DVKVTQSSRYLVKRTGEKVFLECVQDMDHENMFWYRQDPGLGLRLIYFSYDVKMKEKGDIPEGYSVSREKKERFSLILESASTNQTSMYLCASSLSSLGLGGFYEQYFGPGTRLTVT.